The 23 T cell receptor beta chains given below trace back to one sample, sequenced in a study of cytomegalovirus exposure and HLA in healthy donors. PCR was performed using 60 Vbeta and 13 Jbeta primers. The table came from immunoSEQ multiplex PCR; TCRdb's copy has only in-frame clones and leaves some out. This table holds 150,000 to 250,000 clones, approximately 80% found once. Sequenced: PBMCs. The receptors here all came from a boy between 2 and 10 years old in good health and CMV-seronegative.

Only one count was recorded for this clone. This chain uses TRBV2 with TRBJ2-3, with D possibly being TRBD2 (7 bases). Germline assignment: CDR1 SNHLY and CDR2 FYNNEI. This CDR3 is built from 14 residues. V was pared by 11 bases and J by 4 bases, with 19 bases between. The CDR3 spells CAAGVSGVADTQYF. CDR3 sequence (DNA): TGTGCCGCAGGGGTAAGCGGGGTCGCAGATACGCAGTATTTT.

The chain is built from TRBV15 and TRBJ2-7, with 7 bases fitting TRBD1. The CDR3 is 18 amino acids. V was pared by 1 base and J by 0 bases, with 12 bases of the junction left unmatched. Germline V gives CDR1 LNHNV, CDR2 YYDKDF (reference sequence). The CDR3 DNA is TGTGCCACCAGCAGAGGACAGGGTACTGTGTTAAGCTCCTACGAGCAGTACTTC. Its protein product is CATSRGQGTVLSSYEQYF.

This clone was counted a single time. This chain joins TRBV7-9 and TRBJ1-1; D uncertain. CDR1 is SEHNR and CDR2 is FQNEAQ in the germline V gene (reference sequence). The CDR3 consists of 15 residues. Trimming removed 5 bases from V and 4 bases from J, with 17 bases in between. CDR3: CASSPPGSRGTEAFF. The CDR3 DNA reads TGTGCCAGCAGCCCTCCTGGCAGCCGAGGCACTGAAGCTTTCTTT. Complete variable domain (other parts from reference TRBV7-9 and TRBJ1-1): DTGVSQNPRHKITKRGQNVTFRCDPISEHNRLYWYRQTLGQGPEFLTYFQNEAQLEKSRLLSDRFSAERPKGSFSTLEIQRTEQGDSAMYLCASSPPGSRGTEAFFGQGTRLTVV.

This clone occurred a few times. Written as DNA, the CDR3 is TGTGCCAGCTCACCACCGGGGGGGCCCCAAGAGACCCAGTACTTC. Its protein is CASSPPGGPQETQYF. The chain combines TRBV18 with TRBJ2-5; a weak D match, TRBD2 (7 bases). Germline V gives CDR1 KGHSH, CDR2 LQKENI. The CDR3 is 15 residues long. The V and J ends lost 0 bases and 1 base respectively, with 9 bases between them.

The V gene is TRBV7-2, the J gene TRBJ1-1; D unclear. There are 14 residues in the CDR3. The V end was cut by 1 base, the J end by 11 bases, with 17 bases between. Per the germline V gene, CDR1 is SGHTA and CDR2 is FQGNSA. CDR3 DNA: TGTGCCAGCAGCTTAGGATCTACGGATATGGAGGCTTTCTTT. Translated, it gives CASSLGSTDMEAFF.

Written as DNA, the CDR3 is TGTGCCAGTACCGGGGCCAAAAACATTCAGTACTTC. It yields the protein CASTGAKNIQYF. The gene calls are TRBV19 and TRBJ2-4, with D unresolved. From germline, CDR1 is LNHDA and CDR2 SQIVND (reference sequence). This CDR3 spans 12 amino acids. The V end was cut by 7 bases, the J end by 1 base, with 5 bases between.

The gene calls are TRBV7-9 and TRBJ2-6, with D possibly being TRBD1 (5 bases). The V end lost 6 bases, the J end lost 4 bases, and 19 bases lay between the germline ends. The CDR3 spans 17 residues. Germline lookup yields CDR1 SEHNR and CDR2 FQNEAQ (reference sequence). DNA for the CDR3: TGTGCCAGCAGGAAAACCGGGCCACAGGTAGGGGCCAACGTCCTGACTTTC. Its translation is CASRKTGPQVGANVLTF.

The chain is built from TRBV7-3 and TRBJ1-2; no firm D call. This CDR3 is 13 amino acids long. Trimming left V 4 bases short and J 4 bases short, with 10 bases between. From germline, CDR1 is SGHTA and CDR2 FQGTGA. CDR3 sequence reads: CASSSSAGYGYTF. CDR3 DNA sequence: TGTGCCAGCAGCTCATCGGCGGGCTATGGCTACACCTTC.

The count of this clone is one. The chain is built from TRBV7-2 and TRBJ1-2; possible D gene TRBD1, 5 bases. Germline-derived CDR1 and CDR2 are SGHTA and FQGNSA. The CDR3 contains 13 residues. The ends were cut back, 3 bases at V and 5 bases at J, with 10 bases in the middle. The CDR3 DNA is TGTGCCAGCAGCTTGACGGGGGAGTATGGCTACACCTTC. Protein sequence: CASSLTGEYGYTF. The variable domain in full, completed from reference TRBV7-2 and TRBJ1-2, reads GAGVSQSPSNKVTEKGKDVELRCDPISGHTALYWYRQSLGQGLEFLIYFQGNSAPDKSGLPSDRFSAERTGGSVSTLTIQRTQQEDSAVYLCASSLTGEYGYTFGSGTRLTVV.

Points on this clone: One end of the junction fails to match germline, which may point to a read error. This sample includes further DNA sequences coding for the same CDR3. The chain employs TRBV5-1 and TRBJ1-5; the D is unclear. The CDR3 consists of 13 residues. The germline CDR1 and CDR2 sequences are SGHRS and YFSETQ. The CDR3: CASRLDGNQPQHF. CDR3 in DNA: TGCGCCAGCAGATTGGACGGGAATCAGCCCCAGCATTTT.

This chain uses TRBV19 with TRBJ2-6; 11 positions agree with TRBD1. V trimming: 11 bases; J trimming: 4 bases; junction bases outside the gene matches: 13. The CDR3 length is 17 residues. CDR1 LNHDA and CDR2 SQIVND come from the germline V gene (reference sequence). The CDR3 spells CAAGPGQGVSGANVLTF. The CDR3, as DNA: TGTGCCGCGGGGCCGGGACAGGGGGTATCGGGGGCCAACGTCCTGACTTTC.

The rearrangement uses TRBV27 and TRBJ2-2, with a tentative D call TRBD1 (6 bases). This CDR3 has 13 amino acids. Trimming left V 4 bases short and J 6 bases short, with 9 bases between. The germline CDR1 and CDR2 sequences are MNHEY and SMNVEV (reference sequence). The CDR3 loop is CASSSRGSGELFF. CDR3 coding DNA: TGTGCCAGCAGTTCCAGGGGTTCCGGGGAGCTGTTTTTT.

In this sample, this clone turned up a few times. The chain combines TRBV5-1 with TRBJ1-2; D is unresolved. CDR3 length: 13 amino acids. The V gene's germline CDR1 is SGHRS and CDR2 YFSETQ. The germline V and J ends were trimmed by 4 bases and 3 bases, with 10 bases remaining between them. The CDR3, as DNA: TGCGCCAGCAGCCCTGATGGAGACTATGGCTACACCTTC. It translates to CASSPDGDYGYTF.

V usage is TRBV4-1 and J usage is TRBJ2-7; 10 positions match TRBD2. The V gene end was trimmed by 3 bases and the J gene end by 2 bases; junction bases not matched to a gene: 4. Germline V gene sequence: CDR1 MGHRA, CDR2 YSYEKL. The CDR3 totals 15 residues. CDR3 nucleotides: TGCGCCAGCAGCCAGGGGACTAGCGAGACCTACGAGCAGTACTTC. It is translated as CASSQGTSETYEQYF.

The chain recombines TRBV4-1 with TRBJ2-3, with a possible D match to TRBD2 (6 bases). V was trimmed by 3 bases and J by 2 bases, leaving 12 bases between them. Germline V gene sequence: CDR1 MGHRA, CDR2 YSYEKL. This CDR3 has 15 residues. CDR3 sequence: CASSQTRRVTDTQYF. Written as DNA, the CDR3 is TGCGCCAGCAGCCAGACTAGGCGGGTCACAGATACGCAGTATTTT.

Concerning this clone itself: An end of the junction does not agree with germline; a read error may underlie this. The V call is TRBV7-7, the J call TRBJ2-5, with 10 bases lining up with TRBD1. In germline, CDR1 is SSHAT, CDR2 FNYEAQ (reference sequence). This CDR3 has 16 residues. CDR3: CASSLDGDRGVETQYF. The CDR3 nucleotides read TGTGCTAGCAGCTTAGATGGGGACAGGGGTGTGGAGACCCAGTACTTC. The whole variable domain, filled in from reference TRBV7-7 and TRBJ2-5, reads GAGVSQSPRYKVTKRGQDVTLRCDPISSHATLYWYQQALGQGPEFLTYFNYEAQPDKSGLPSDRFSAERPEGSISTLTIQRTEQRDSAMYRCASSLDGDRGVETQYFGPGTRLLVL.

The chain combines TRBV11-2 with TRBJ2-5, with TRBD2 as a possible D gene (7 bases). V was trimmed by 1 base and J by 5 bases, leaving 14 bases between them. The CDR3 is 15 amino acids. In germline, CDR1 is SGHAT, CDR2 FQNNGV. Here the CDR3 DNA reads TGTGCCAGCAGCTTAGTCGGGGGGCCCCAGGAGACCCAGTACTTC. Its translation: CASSLVGGPQETQYF.

This CDR3 reads CASSSYRGENTEAFF. The CDR3, as DNA: TGTGCCAGCAGCAGCTACAGGGGAGAGAACACTGAAGCTTTCTTT. The chain links TRBV2 to TRBJ1-1, with TRBD1 matching 7 bases. The CDR3 length is 15 residues. The trim removed 6 bases at V and 1 base at J, leaving 8 bases unmatched. Germline loops: CDR1 SNHLY, CDR2 FYNNEI.

This chain joins TRBV14 and TRBJ2-3; 7 bases match TRBD2. This CDR3 has 14 residues. J gave up 2 bases and V 3 bases, and 2 bases lay outside the gene matches. Germline CDR1 and CDR2: SGHDN and FVKESK. Written as DNA, the CDR3 is TGTGCCAGCAGCCAGGGAGGGGTCACAGATACGCAGTATTTT. Protein sequence: CASSQGGVTDTQYF.

Regarding this clone: Because the CDR3 is missing its conserved closing phenylalanine or tryptophan, this is likely a read error. The chain is built from TRBV20-1 and TRBJ1-2; no firm D call. The CDR3 extends over 11 amino acids. The ends were cut back, 1 base at V and 5 bases at J, with 5 bases in the middle. Germline assignment: CDR1 DFQATT and CDR2 SNEGSKA (reference sequence). Here the CDR3 reads CSARGGYGYTL. CDR3 DNA: TGCAGTGCTAGAGGAGGGTATGGCTACACCCTC.

This clone was detected only a few times. This chain joins TRBV2 and TRBJ1-1, with 8 bases fitting TRBD1. CDR1 is SNHLY, CDR2 FYNNEI, per germline. V lost 6 bases to trimming and J lost 4 bases; unmatched junction nucleotides: 4. This CDR3 contains 13 residues. Written as DNA, the CDR3 is TGTGCCAGCAGCGACAGGGGACTCACTGAAGCTTTCTTT. Its translation: CASSDRGLTEAFF.

The chain carries TRBV27 and TRBJ2-7, with D possibly TRBD2 on 6 matching bases. The CDR3 runs 14 residues. Trimming took off 6 bases at V and 6 bases at J, with 18 bases between the two ends. CDR1 and CDR2 from the germline V gene are MNHEY and SMNVEV (reference sequence). The CDR3 is CASRTSGRDGEQYF. The CDR3 nucleotides read TGTGCCAGCAGAACCTCAGGGCGGGATGGCGAGCAGTACTTC.

This chain joins TRBV7-2 and TRBJ2-5; 13 bases align to TRBD2. Germline V gene data show CDR1 as SGHTA and CDR2 as FQGNSA. V was clipped by 5 bases and J by 4 bases; unmatched bases: 4. The CDR3 spans 15 residues. Written as DNA, the CDR3 is TGTGCCAGCAGCCTACTAGCGGGGGGGCGAGAGACCCAGTACTTC. It codes for CASSLLAGGRETQYF.